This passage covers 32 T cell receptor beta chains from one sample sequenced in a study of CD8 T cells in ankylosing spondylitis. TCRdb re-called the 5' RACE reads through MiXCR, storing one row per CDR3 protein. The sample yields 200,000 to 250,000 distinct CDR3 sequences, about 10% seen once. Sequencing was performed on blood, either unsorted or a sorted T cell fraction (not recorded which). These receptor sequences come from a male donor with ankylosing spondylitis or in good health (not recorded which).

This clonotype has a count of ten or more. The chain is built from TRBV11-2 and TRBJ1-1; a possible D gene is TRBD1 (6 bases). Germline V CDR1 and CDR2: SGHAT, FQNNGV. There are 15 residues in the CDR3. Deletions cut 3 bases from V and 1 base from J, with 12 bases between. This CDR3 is CASSFYGGPNTEAFF. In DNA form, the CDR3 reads TGTGCCAGCAGCTTTTATGGGGGCCCGAACACTGAAGCTTTCTTT. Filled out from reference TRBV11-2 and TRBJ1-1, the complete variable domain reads EAGVAQSPRYKIIEKRQSVAFWCNPISGHATLYWYQQILGQGPKLLIQFQNNGVVDDSQLPKDRFSAERLKGVDSTLKIQPAKLEDSAVYLCASSFYGGPNTEAFFGQGTRLTVV.

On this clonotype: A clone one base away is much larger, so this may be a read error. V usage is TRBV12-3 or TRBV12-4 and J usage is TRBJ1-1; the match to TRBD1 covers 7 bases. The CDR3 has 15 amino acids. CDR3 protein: CVSSPRTGVNTEAFF. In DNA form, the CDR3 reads TGTGTCAGCAGTCCCCGGACAGGAGTGAACACTGAAGCTTTCTTT.

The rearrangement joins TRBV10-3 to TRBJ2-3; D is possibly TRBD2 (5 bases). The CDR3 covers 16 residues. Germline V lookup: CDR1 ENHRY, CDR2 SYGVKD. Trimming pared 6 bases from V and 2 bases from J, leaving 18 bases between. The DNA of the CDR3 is TGTGCCATCAGACGTGCTAGCTCGGGAAACACAGATACGCAGTATTTT. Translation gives CAIRRASSGNTDTQYF.

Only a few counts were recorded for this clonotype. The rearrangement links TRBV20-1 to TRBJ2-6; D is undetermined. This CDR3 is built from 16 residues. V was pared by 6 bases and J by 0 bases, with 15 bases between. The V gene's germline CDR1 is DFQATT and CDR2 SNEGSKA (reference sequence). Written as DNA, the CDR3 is TGCAGTGCCCCTACTTACAGTGGCTCTGGGGCCAACGTCCTGACTTTC. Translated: CSAPTYSGSGANVLTF.

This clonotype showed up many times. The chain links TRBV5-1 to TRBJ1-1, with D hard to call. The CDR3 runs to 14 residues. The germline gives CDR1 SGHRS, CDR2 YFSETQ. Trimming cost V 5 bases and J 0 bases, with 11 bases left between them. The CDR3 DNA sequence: TGCGCCAGCAGTTCCCTGGGCTTGAACACTGAAGCTTTCTTT. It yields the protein CASSSLGLNTEAFF.

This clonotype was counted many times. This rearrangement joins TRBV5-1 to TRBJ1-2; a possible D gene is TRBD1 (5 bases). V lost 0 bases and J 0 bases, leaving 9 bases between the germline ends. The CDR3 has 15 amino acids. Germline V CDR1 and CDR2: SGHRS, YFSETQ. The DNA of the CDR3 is TGCGCCAGCAGCTTGGACAGGATGTCTAACTATGGCTACACCTTC. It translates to CASSLDRMSNYGYTF.

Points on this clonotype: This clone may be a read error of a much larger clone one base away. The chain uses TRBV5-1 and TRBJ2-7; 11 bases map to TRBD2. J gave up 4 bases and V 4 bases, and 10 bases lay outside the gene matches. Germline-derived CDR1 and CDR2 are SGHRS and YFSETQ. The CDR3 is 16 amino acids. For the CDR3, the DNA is TGCGCCAGCAGCCGCGGTAGCGGGAGGGTCCCATACGAGCAGTACTTC. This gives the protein CASSRGSGRVPYEQYF.

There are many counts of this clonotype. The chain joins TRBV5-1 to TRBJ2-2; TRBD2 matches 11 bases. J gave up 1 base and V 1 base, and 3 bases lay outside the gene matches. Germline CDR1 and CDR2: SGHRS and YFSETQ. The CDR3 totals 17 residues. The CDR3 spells CASSLMTSGMNTGELFF. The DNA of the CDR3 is TGCGCCAGCAGCTTGATGACTAGCGGGATGAACACCGGGGAGCTGTTTTTT.

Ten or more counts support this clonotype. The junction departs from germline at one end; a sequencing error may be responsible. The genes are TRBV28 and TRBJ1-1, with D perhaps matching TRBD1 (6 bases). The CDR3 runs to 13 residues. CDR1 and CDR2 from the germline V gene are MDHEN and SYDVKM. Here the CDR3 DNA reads TGTGCCAGCAGCCCCCCCAGGGGAAGTGGCTTAGGCTTT. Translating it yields CASSPPRGSGLGF.

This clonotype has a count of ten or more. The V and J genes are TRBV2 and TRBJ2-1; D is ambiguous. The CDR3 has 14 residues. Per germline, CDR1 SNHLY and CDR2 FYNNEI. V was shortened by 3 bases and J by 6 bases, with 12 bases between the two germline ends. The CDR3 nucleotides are TGTGCCAGCAGTGAGATTGCGCTAGTCAATGAGCAGTTCTTC. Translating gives CASSEIALVNEQFF.

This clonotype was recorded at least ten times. DNA of the CDR3: TGCAGTGCTGATTCCGACCCCCAAGATACGCAGTATTTT. Protein sequence: CSADSDPQDTQYF. The J gene is TRBJ2-3, the V gene TRBV20-1; D is unresolved. V was trimmed by 5 bases and J by 5 bases, leaving 14 bases between them. The CDR3 runs 13 residues. The V gene's germline CDR1 is DFQATT and CDR2 SNEGSKA (reference sequence).

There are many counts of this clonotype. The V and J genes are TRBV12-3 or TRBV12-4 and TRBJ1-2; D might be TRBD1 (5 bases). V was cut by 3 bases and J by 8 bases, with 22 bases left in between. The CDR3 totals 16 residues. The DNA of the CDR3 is TGTGCCAGCAGTTTCTTTGGGGCCGGGACCCCGGAGGGCTACACCTTC. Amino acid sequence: CASSFFGAGTPEGYTF.

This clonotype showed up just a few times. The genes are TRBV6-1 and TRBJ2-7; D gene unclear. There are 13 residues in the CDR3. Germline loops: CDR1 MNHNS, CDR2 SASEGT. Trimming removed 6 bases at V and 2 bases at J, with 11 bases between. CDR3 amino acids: CASRIDFPYEQYF. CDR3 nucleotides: TGTGCCAGCAGGATCGACTTTCCCTACGAGCAGTACTTC.

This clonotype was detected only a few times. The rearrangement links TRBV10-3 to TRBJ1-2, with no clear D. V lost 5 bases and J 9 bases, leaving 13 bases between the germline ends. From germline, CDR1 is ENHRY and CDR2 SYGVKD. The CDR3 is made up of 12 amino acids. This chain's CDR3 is CAISPTASSYTF. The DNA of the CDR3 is TGTGCCATCAGTCCCACAGCCTCCAGCTACACCTTC.

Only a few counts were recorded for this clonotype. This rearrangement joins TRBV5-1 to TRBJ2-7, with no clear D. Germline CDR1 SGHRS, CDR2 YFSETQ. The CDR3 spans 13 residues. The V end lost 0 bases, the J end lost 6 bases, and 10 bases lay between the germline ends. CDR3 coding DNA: TGCGCCAGCAGCTTGGATGTTGGTGGCGAGCAGTACTTC. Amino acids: CASSLDVGGEQYF. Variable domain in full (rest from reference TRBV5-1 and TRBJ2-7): KAGVTQTPRYLIKTRGQQVTLSCSPISGHRSVSWYQQTPGQGLQFLFEYFSETQRNKGNFPGRFSGRQFSNSRSEMNVSTLELGDSALYLCASSLDVGGEQYFGPGTRLTVT.

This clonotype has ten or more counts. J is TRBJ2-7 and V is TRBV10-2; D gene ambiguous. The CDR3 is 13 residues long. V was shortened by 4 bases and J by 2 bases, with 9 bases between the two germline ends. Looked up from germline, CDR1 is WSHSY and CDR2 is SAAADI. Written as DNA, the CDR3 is TGCGCCAGCAGTGTTAAAGCGCCCTACGAGCAGTACTTC. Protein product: CASSVKAPYEQYF.

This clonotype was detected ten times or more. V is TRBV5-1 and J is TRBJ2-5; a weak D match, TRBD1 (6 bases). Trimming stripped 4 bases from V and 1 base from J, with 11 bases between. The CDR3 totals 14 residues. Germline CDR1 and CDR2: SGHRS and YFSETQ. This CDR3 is CASSPQGSQETQYF. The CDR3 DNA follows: TGCGCCAGCAGCCCACAGGGTTCCCAAGAGACCCAGTACTTC.

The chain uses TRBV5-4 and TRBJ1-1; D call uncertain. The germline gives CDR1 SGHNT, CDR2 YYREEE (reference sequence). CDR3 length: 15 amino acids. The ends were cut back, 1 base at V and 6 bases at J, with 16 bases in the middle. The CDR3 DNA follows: TGTGCCAGCAGCTTGATGGTCGGGAGGTGGTCTGAAGCTTTCTTT. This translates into CASSLMVGRWSEAFF.

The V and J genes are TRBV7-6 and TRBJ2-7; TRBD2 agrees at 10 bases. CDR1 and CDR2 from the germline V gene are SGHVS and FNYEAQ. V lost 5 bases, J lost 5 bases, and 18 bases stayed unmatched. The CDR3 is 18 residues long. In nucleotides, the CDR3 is TGTGCCAGCAGCGACTTGACTAGCGGGCGAACGACTGGGGACGAGCAGTACTTC. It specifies CASSDLTSGRTTGDEQYF.

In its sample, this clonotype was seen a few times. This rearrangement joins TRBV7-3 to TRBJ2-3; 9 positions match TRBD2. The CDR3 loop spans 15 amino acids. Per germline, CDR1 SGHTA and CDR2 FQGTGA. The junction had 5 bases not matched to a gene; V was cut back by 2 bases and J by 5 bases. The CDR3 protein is CASSLGTSLEDTQYF. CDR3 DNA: TGTGCCAGCAGCTTAGGGACTAGCCTGGAAGATACGCAGTATTTT.

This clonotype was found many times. CDR3 loop: CAGRCGSHEQYF. The DNA for the CDR3 is TGCGCCGGCCGATGTGGCAGCCACGAGCAGTACTTC. The V gene is TRBV5-1, the J gene TRBJ2-7; no firm D call. Germline assignment: CDR1 SGHRS and CDR2 YFSETQ. CDR3 length equals 12 residues. V was shortened by 10 bases and J by 5 bases, with 16 bases between the two germline ends.

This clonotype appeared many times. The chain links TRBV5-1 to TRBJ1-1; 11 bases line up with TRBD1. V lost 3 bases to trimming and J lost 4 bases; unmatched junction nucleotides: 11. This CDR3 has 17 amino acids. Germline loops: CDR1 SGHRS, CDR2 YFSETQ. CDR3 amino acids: CASSSGTGGRVGTEAFF. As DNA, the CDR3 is TGCGCCAGCAGCTCCGGGACAGGGGGTCGTGTCGGCACTGAAGCTTTCTTT.

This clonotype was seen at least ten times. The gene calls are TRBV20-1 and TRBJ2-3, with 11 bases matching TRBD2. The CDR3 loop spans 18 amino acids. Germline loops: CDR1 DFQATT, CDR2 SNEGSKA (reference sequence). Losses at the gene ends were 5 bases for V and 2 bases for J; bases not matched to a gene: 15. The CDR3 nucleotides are TGCAGTGCTCCCACTAGCGGGGGCGAGATCATCTCCACAGATACGCAGTATTTT. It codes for CSAPTSGGEIISTDTQYF.

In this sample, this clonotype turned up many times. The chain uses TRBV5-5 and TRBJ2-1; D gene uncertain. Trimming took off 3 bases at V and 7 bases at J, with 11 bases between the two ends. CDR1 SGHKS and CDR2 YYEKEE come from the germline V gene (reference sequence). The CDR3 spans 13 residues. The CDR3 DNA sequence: TGTGCCAGCAGCTACCAGACGAGAAATGAGCAGTTCTTC. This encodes CASSYQTRNEQFF.

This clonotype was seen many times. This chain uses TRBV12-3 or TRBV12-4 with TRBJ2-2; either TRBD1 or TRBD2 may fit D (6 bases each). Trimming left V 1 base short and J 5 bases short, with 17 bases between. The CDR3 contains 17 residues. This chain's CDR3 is CASSLVRGQLGTGELFF. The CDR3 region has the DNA TGTGCCAGCAGTTTAGTCCGGGGGCAACTCGGGACCGGGGAGCTGTTTTTT.

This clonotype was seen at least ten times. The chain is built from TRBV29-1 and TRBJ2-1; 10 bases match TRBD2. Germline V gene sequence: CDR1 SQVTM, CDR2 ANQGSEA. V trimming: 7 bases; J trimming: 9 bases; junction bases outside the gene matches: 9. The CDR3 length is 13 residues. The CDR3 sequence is CSARAGGEREQFF. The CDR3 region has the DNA TGCAGCGCACGAGCGGGGGGGGAGCGTGAGCAGTTCTTC.

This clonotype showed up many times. In nucleotides, the CDR3 is TGCAGTGCTAGAGTGAGTGGGGGATTGGCAGGCAGGGGAGTACTGAATGAGCAGTTCTTC. It encodes CSARVSGGLAGRGVLNEQFF. The chain joins TRBV20-1 to TRBJ2-1, with D perhaps matching TRBD1 (6 bases). Trimming pared 1 base from V and 7 bases from J, leaving 32 bases between. Germline assignment: CDR1 DFQATT and CDR2 SNEGSKA (reference sequence). The CDR3 is 20 amino acids.

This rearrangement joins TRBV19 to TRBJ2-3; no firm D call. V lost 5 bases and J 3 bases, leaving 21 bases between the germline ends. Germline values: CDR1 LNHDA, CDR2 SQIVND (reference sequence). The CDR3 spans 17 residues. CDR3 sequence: CASSAPKVTLRTDTQYF. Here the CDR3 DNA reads TGTGCCAGTAGTGCCCCCAAGGTGACCCTTCGGACAGATACGCAGTATTTT. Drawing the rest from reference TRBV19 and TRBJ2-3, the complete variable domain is DGGITQSPKYLFRKEGQNVTLSCEQNLNHDAMYWYRQDPGQGLRLIYYSQIVNDFQKGDIAEGYSVSREKKESFPLTVTSAQKNPTAFYLCASSAPKVTLRTDTQYFGPGTRLTVL.

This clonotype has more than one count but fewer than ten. In nucleotides, the CDR3 is TGTGCCAGCAGTCCTCGGGTGGGGGCTCGAAACATTCAGTACTTC. It translates to CASSPRVGARNIQYF. The rearrangement links TRBV28 to TRBJ2-4, with D possibly TRBD1 on 6 matching bases. The germline V gene encodes CDR1 MDHEN and CDR2 SYDVKM. V was cut by 5 bases and J by 6 bases, with 17 bases left in between. The CDR3 is 15 amino acids.

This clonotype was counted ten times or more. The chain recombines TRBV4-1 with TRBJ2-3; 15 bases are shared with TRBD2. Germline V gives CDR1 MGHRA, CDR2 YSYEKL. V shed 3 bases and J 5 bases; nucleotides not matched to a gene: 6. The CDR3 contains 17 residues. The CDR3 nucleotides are TGCGCCAGCAGCCAGGGACTAGCGGGGGGACTCGAAGATACGCAGTATTTT. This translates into CASSQGLAGGLEDTQYF.

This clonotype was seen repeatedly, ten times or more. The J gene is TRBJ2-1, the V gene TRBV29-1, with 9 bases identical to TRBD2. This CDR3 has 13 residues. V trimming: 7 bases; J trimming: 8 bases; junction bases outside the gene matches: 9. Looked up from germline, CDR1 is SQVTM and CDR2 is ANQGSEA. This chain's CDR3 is CSGRLAESHEQFF. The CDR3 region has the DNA TGCAGCGGCCGACTAGCGGAATCCCATGAGCAGTTCTTC.

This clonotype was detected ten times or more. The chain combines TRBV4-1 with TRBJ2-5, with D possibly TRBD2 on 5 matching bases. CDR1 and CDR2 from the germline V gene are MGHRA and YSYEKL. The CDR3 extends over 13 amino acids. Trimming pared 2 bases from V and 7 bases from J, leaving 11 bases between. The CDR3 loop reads CASSQFGGWTQYF. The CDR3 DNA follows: TGCGCCAGCAGCCAATTTGGCGGGTGGACCCAGTACTTC.